This TCR beta chain was identified during a study of blood T cells in healthy people across ages. Broader study findings: Diversity figures based on one million T cells were deemed too low.

Sample-barcoded 5' priming and a J-beta primer mix drove a second PCR of about 6 to 12 cycles. TCRdb independently ran MiXCR on the 5' RACE reads; one entry per CDR3 protein. Of hundreds of thousands of distinct CDR3 sequences detected, about 24% appear once; the ten largest clones hold under 9%. Germline trimming cut 2 bases from V and 8 bases from J; bases unmatched to any gene: 1. CDR1 and CDR2 (germline): MDHEN, SYDVKM. The CDR3 contains 12 residues. As for this clonotype: Its specificity is unknown.

Samples had at least 6 million PBMCs isolated from them. This same sample was also part of a study on T cells of mothers and their children. From that report: Every mother produced more than 10 million TCR beta CDR3 reads, whereas every child provided some 3 million.

The receptor was isolated from a boy younger than 18 in good health. Sequencing input: blood. The chain couples TRBV28 to TRBJ2-7, with 9 bases matching TRBD2. In nucleotides, the CDR3 is TGTGCCAGCAGTTTACTAGCGGGACAGCAGTACTTC. This gives the protein CASSLLAGQQYF. The full variable domain, with the rest looked up from reference TRBV28 and TRBJ2-7, is DVKVTQSSRYLVKRTGEKVFLECVQDMDHENMFWYRQDPGLGLRLIYFSYDVKMKEKGDIPEGYSVSREKKERFSLILESASTNQTSMYLCASSLLAGQQYFGPGTRLTVT.